This entry lists 14 T cell receptor beta chains sequenced from one sample in a study of blood T cell repertoires in COVID-19. Using immunoSEQ multiplex PCR, the repertoire was profiled, and TCRdb retains in-frame clones only, with some absent. The sample contains 200,000 or so clones, roughly 84% of which appear only once. Sequenced input: peripheral blood. The source is a woman in her thirties who had recovered from COVID-19.

This sequence joins TRBV6-6 and TRBJ1-3; D not resolved. The germline V gene has CDR1 MNHNY and CDR2 SVGAGI (reference sequence). The V end lost 2 bases, the J end lost 4 bases, and 9 bases lay between the germline ends. There are 14 residues in the CDR3. CDR3 nucleotide sequence: TGTGCCAGCAGTTACCCGGGAATCGGAAACACCATATATTTT. This sequence encodes CASSYPGIGNTIYF.

The J gene is TRBJ2-7, the V gene TRBV5-1; D ambiguous. The germline V and J ends were trimmed by 1 base and 6 bases, with 14 bases remaining between them. Germline V gene data show CDR1 as SGHRS and CDR2 as YFSETQ. The length of the CDR3 is 14 residues. The CDR3 DNA sequence: TGCGCCAGCAGCTTGTGGCGGAAACCCATCGAGCAGTACTTC. Translated, it gives CASSLWRKPIEQYF.

The genes are TRBV5-1 and TRBJ1-1; the D gene is possibly TRBD1 (6 bases). Trimming stripped 7 bases from V and 6 bases from J, with 13 bases between. CDR1 is SGHRS, CDR2 YFSETQ, per germline. The CDR3 has 12 amino acids. The CDR3 here is CASGETGSEAFF. As DNA, the CDR3 is TGCGCCAGCGGCGAGACAGGTTCTGAAGCTTTCTTT.

The chain recombines TRBV19 with TRBJ1-2; 8 bases match TRBD1. CDR1 LNHDA and CDR2 SQIVND come from the germline V gene (reference sequence). The J segment lost 6 bases and the V segment lost 9 bases, leaving 9 bases of the junction unmatched. The CDR3 spans 13 residues. The CDR3: CASRLQGGNGYTF. CDR3 in DNA: TGTGCCAGCAGATTACAGGGGGGCAATGGCTACACCTTC.

The chain uses TRBV5-1 and TRBJ2-3, with 8 positions matching TRBD2. After removal of 7 bases from V and 5 bases from J, the junction contained 12 bases not matched to a gene. This CDR3 has 15 amino acids. Germline lookup yields CDR1 SGHRS and CDR2 YFSETQ. CDR3 DNA: TGCGCCAGCCGACCCCGGGGGGGGCTGGGAGATACGCAGTATTTT. This codes for CASRPRGGLGDTQYF.

V is TRBV5-4 and J is TRBJ1-5; no clear D. The CDR3 covers 13 residues. V gave up 0 bases and J gave up 4 bases, with 5 bases separating them. Germline lookup yields CDR1 SGHNT and CDR2 YYREEE (reference sequence). CDR3 loop: CASSLGENQPQHF. CDR3 sequence (DNA): TGTGCCAGCAGCTTGGGAGAGAATCAGCCCCAGCATTTT.

V is TRBV5-4 and J is TRBJ2-2; the match to TRBD2 covers 11 bases. Trimming at V came to 4 bases and at J to 0 bases, leaving 5 bases not matched to a gene. Germline values: CDR1 SGHNT, CDR2 YYREEE (reference sequence). The CDR3 sequence is 17 residues long. Written as DNA, the CDR3 is TGTGCCAGCAGCACTTATAGCGGGAGGGCGAACACCGGGGAGCTGTTTTTT. Amino acids: CASSTYSGRANTGELFF.

The gene calls are TRBV4-1 and TRBJ1-3; the match to TRBD1 covers 8 bases. CDR3 length: 17 amino acids. The trim removed 3 bases at V and 2 bases at J, leaving 9 bases unmatched. Germline values: CDR1 MGHRA, CDR2 YSYEKL. The CDR3 coding sequence is TGCGCCAGCAGCCACTACAGGGGGTCCACCACTGGAAACACCATATATTTT. This codes for CASSHYRGSTTGNTIYF.

J is TRBJ2-1 and V is TRBV7-2; TRBD2 matches 9 bases. The CDR3 has 15 amino acids. Looked up from germline, CDR1 is SGHTA and CDR2 is FQGNSA. V lost 2 bases and J lost 7; bases outside the gene matches: 6. The CDR3 reads CASSLNGGRVNEQFF. CDR3 sequence (DNA): TGTGCCAGCAGCTTAAACGGCGGGAGGGTAAATGAGCAGTTCTTC.

The chain uses TRBV28 and TRBJ2-2; TRBD1 is a possible D gene (6 bases). V gave up 5 bases and J gave up 3 bases, with 10 bases separating them. Germline V CDR1 and CDR2: MDHEN, SYDVKM. This CDR3 has 14 residues. CDR3 loop: CASSPGHYTGELFF. The CDR3 nucleotides read TGTGCCAGCAGTCCGGGACACTACACCGGGGAGCTGTTTTTT.

V is TRBV10-3 and J is TRBJ2-4; the match to TRBD2 covers 16 bases. The germline gives CDR1 ENHRY, CDR2 SYGVKD. V shed 3 bases, J shed 9 bases, and the junction held 5 bases outside the gene matches. The CDR3 consists of 16 residues. The DNA for the CDR3 is TGTGCCATCAGTGAAGGGACTAGCGGGAGGGCCGGCATTCAGTACTTC. Translating it yields CAISEGTSGRAGIQYF.

The chain uses TRBV6-1 and TRBJ2-3; 12 nucleotides match TRBD2. CDR1 MNHNS and CDR2 SASEGT come from the germline V gene. This CDR3 region has 14 residues. V trimming: 3 bases; J trimming: 6 bases; junction bases outside the gene matches: 1. CDR3 bases: TGTGCCAGCAGTGAGACTAGCGGGAGCGATACGCAGTATTTT. Protein sequence: CASSETSGSDTQYF.

The chain carries TRBV7-3 and TRBJ2-3; the match to TRBD2 covers 7 bases. The CDR3 length is 17 residues. V lost 3 bases to trimming and J lost 2 bases; unmatched junction nucleotides: 11. Germline assignment: CDR1 SGHTA and CDR2 FQGTGA. The DNA of the CDR3 is TGTGCCAGCAGCTTGCGGGCTAGCGGACTCCTCACAGATACGCAGTATTTT. It yields the protein CASSLRASGLLTDTQYF.

The chain carries TRBV29-1 and TRBJ2-4, with 8 positions matching TRBD1. From germline, CDR1 is SQVTM and CDR2 ANQGSEA. The CDR3 loop spans 15 amino acids. J gave up 6 bases and V 3 bases, and 10 bases lay outside the gene matches. The CDR3 DNA reads TGCAGCGTTGAGTATACGACAGGGGCGGGAAACATTCAGTACTTC. Amino acid sequence: CSVEYTTGAGNIQYF.